Shown below are 29 T cell receptor beta chains from a single sample sequenced in a study of blood T cell repertoires in COVID-19. This table comes from immunoSEQ multiplex PCR, and its TCRdb copy is limited to in-frame clones, with some not included. The sample includes approximately 200,000 clones, about 88% of them seen just once. Sequenced: peripheral blood. These receptors were obtained from a man in his 70s with acute or convalescent COVID-19.

CDR3: CASSRDFGELFF. The CDR3 region has the DNA TGTGCCAGCAGCCGGGATTTCGGGGAGCTGTTTTTT. The chain links TRBV7-3 to TRBJ2-2, with D perhaps TRBD2 (5 bases). CDR1 SGHTA and CDR2 FQGTGA come from the germline V gene. V was cut by 5 bases and J by 7 bases, with 8 bases left in between. The CDR3 length is 12 residues.

CDR3 residues: CASSLGVKGGYTF. CDR3 coding DNA: TGTGCCAGCAGCCTCGGGGTCAAAGGCGGCTACACCTTC. V usage is TRBV14 and J usage is TRBJ1-2; no clear D gene. This CDR3 spans 13 amino acids. Trimming stripped 4 bases from V and 8 bases from J, with 14 bases between. Germline CDR1 reads SGHDN; CDR2 reads FVKESK.

The rearrangement links TRBV3-1 (or the pseudogene TRBV3-2) to TRBJ2-3; no reliable D call. V lost 3 bases to trimming and J lost 0 bases, with 7 bases between them. CDR3 length: 14 amino acids. Germline V gene sequence: CDR1 LGHDT, CDR2 YNNKEL (reference sequence). CDR3 DNA: TGTGCCAGCAGCCATGGCTCTAGCACAGATACGCAGTATTTT. Its protein is CASSHGSSTDTQYF.

This rearrangement joins TRBV27 to TRBJ1-2; 9 bases are shared with TRBD1. The germline gives CDR1 MNHEY, CDR2 SMNVEV (reference sequence). CDR3 length equals 15 residues. The J segment lost 2 bases and the V segment lost 0 bases, leaving 1 base of the junction unmatched. The CDR3, as DNA: TGTGCCAGCAGTTTATCGGGGACAGGGAACTATGGCTACACCTTC. Translating it yields CASSLSGTGNYGYTF.

The chain is built from TRBV19 and TRBJ1-5; perhaps TRBD1 as D (5 bases). The germline gives CDR1 LNHDA, CDR2 SQIVND (reference sequence). The CDR3 length is 15 residues. Deletions cut 1 base from V and 7 bases from J, with 14 bases between. This CDR3 is CASSIGWQGGQPQHF. CDR3 coding DNA: TGTGCCAGTAGTATAGGTTGGCAGGGCGGCCAGCCCCAGCATTTT. The whole variable domain, remainder taken from reference TRBV19 and TRBJ1-5, is DGGITQSPKYLFRKEGQNVTLSCEQNLNHDAMYWYRQDPGQGLRLIYYSQIVNDFQKGDIAEGYSVSREKKESFPLTVTSAQKNPTAFYLCASSIGWQGGQPQHFGDGTRLSIL.

The chain carries TRBV4-1 and TRBJ2-7; D remains unclear. This CDR3 is built from 17 residues. Trimming pared 5 bases from V and 0 bases from J, leaving 20 bases between. Germline V gene sequence: CDR1 MGHRA, CDR2 YSYEKL. This CDR3 reads CASSYQDRQPSSYEQYF. The CDR3 nucleotides read TGCGCCAGCAGCTACCAGGATAGGCAGCCCAGCTCCTACGAGCAGTACTTC.

As concerns this clone: This same CDR3 is encoded by further DNA sequences in the sample. The chain couples TRBV10-3 to TRBJ1-1; 9 nucleotides align to TRBD1. The CDR3 spans 14 residues. Trimming at V came to 5 bases and at J to 1 base, leaving 2 bases not matched to a gene. The V gene's germline CDR1 is ENHRY and CDR2 SYGVKD. In DNA form, the CDR3 reads TGTGCCATCAGTACGGGACAGGGGAACACTGAAGCTTTCTTT. It is translated as CAISTGQGNTEAFF.

The gene calls are TRBV11-3 and TRBJ2-1, with 9 bases aligning to TRBD2. This CDR3 region has 14 residues. The V and J ends lost 5 bases and 7 bases, in that order; junction bases with no gene match: 6. Germline V CDR1 and CDR2: SGHNT, YENEEA. The CDR3 is CASSPQTSGNEQFF. CDR3 nucleotide sequence: TGTGCCAGCAGCCCTCAGACTAGCGGAAATGAGCAGTTCTTC.

This chain joins TRBV19 and TRBJ2-3; D unclear. The V end lost 6 bases, the J end lost 3 bases, and 10 bases lay between the germline ends. The CDR3 has 13 residues. CDR1 is LNHDA, CDR2 SQIVND, per germline (reference sequence). CDR3 sequence (DNA): TGTGCCAGTAGGGCCTCCTTAACAGATACGCAGTATTTT. Translation gives CASRASLTDTQYF.

This clone has a single count. The chain couples TRBV6-5 to TRBJ2-2; TRBD1 agrees at 7 bases. After removal of 6 bases from V and 6 bases from J, the junction contained 4 bases not matched to a gene. This CDR3 contains 13 residues. Germline V CDR1 and CDR2: MNHEY, SVGAGI. The CDR3: CASSPGGAGELFF. DNA for the CDR3: TGTGCCAGCAGCCCAGGGGGTGCCGGGGAGCTGTTTTTT.

The sample holds one count of this clone. The chain joins TRBV7-2 to TRBJ2-3; D is ambiguous. The CDR3 is 13 residues long. Germline CDR1 and CDR2: SGHTA and FQGNSA. V was pared by 1 base and J by 8 bases, with 10 bases between. The DNA for the CDR3 is TGTGCCAGCAGCTTAGGCCAGCGACGTACGCAGTATTTT. Translation: CASSLGQRRTQYF.

The V call is TRBV11-2, the J call TRBJ2-5, with 7 bases matching TRBD1. V was pared by 0 bases and J by 2 bases, with 3 bases of the junction left unmatched. This CDR3 has 15 amino acids. Germline V gene data show CDR1 as SGHAT and CDR2 as FQNNGV. For the CDR3, the DNA is TGTGCCAGCAGCTTAGATTGGGGACAGCAAGAGACCCAGTACTTC. This gives the protein CASSLDWGQQETQYF. Full variable domain (outside the CDR3, taken from reference TRBV11-2 and TRBJ2-5): EAGVAQSPRYKIIEKRQSVAFWCNPISGHATLYWYQQILGQGPKLLIQFQNNGVVDDSQLPKDRFSAERLKGVDSTLKIQPAKLEDSAVYLCASSLDWGQQETQYFGPGTRLLVL.

V is TRBV20-1 and J is TRBJ1-1, with TRBD1 as a possible D gene (6 bases). The length of the CDR3 is 11 residues. Trimming took 5 bases from V and 11 from J, leaving 15 bases between them. Germline values: CDR1 DFQATT, CDR2 SNEGSKA (reference sequence). CDR3 residues: CSAGTGRGAFF. The CDR3 DNA sequence: TGCAGTGCTGGAACAGGGCGAGGGGCTTTCTTT.

The V gene is TRBV7-9, the J gene TRBJ2-2, with 9 nucleotides matching TRBD2. CDR3 length: 16 amino acids. Trimming removed 6 bases from V and 0 bases from J; junction bases left unmatched: 5. CDR1 and CDR2 from the germline V gene are SEHNR and FQNEAQ (reference sequence). The CDR3 reads CASRSSGAANTGELFF. CDR3 in DNA: TGTGCCAGCAGGTCTAGCGGGGCGGCGAACACCGGGGAGCTGTTTTTT.

The chain carries TRBV11-2 and TRBJ2-7; tentatively, D is TRBD1 (7 bases). V was clipped by 5 bases and J by 2 bases, with 25 bases between them. From germline, CDR1 is SGHAT and CDR2 FQNNGV. The CDR3 loop spans 18 amino acids. CDR3 DNA: TGTGCCAGCAGCCCCCAAGGTGGGCGGCAGGGGGGCCCCTACGAGCAGTACTTC. Protein sequence: CASSPQGGRQGGPYEQYF.

The J gene is TRBJ2-7, the V gene TRBV28, with TRBD2 as a possible D gene (6 bases). The ends were cut back, 8 bases at V and 2 bases at J, with 16 bases in the middle. The CDR3 extends over 14 amino acids. Germline CDR1 is MDHEN and CDR2 is SYDVKM. CDR3 nucleotide sequence: TGTGCCAGCCTGGAGAATAGCGGCCCCTACGAGCAGTACTTC. This encodes CASLENSGPYEQYF.

This chain joins TRBV30 and TRBJ1-1; 7 bases align to TRBD1. V dropped 4 bases and J dropped 5; count of bases not matched to a gene: 7. The CDR3 runs 13 residues. Germline CDR1 reads GTSNPN; CDR2 reads SVGIG (reference sequence). The DNA for the CDR3 is TGTGCCTGGACAGGGGGAGCACGGACTGAAGCTTTCTTT. Translated: CAWTGGARTEAFF.

By share, this clone counts as medium-sized. This CDR3 is also generated by other DNA sequences in the sample. V gene TRBV5-1 combines with J gene TRBJ2-7; a weak D match, TRBD1 (6 bases). CDR3 length equals 14 residues. Trimming took 4 bases from V and 3 from J, leaving 14 bases between them. Germline CDR1 reads SGHRS; CDR2 reads YFSETQ. The CDR3 here is CASSPDSPSYEQYF. The CDR3 nucleotides are TGCGCCAGCAGCCCGGACAGCCCCAGCTACGAGCAGTACTTC. Looking up the rest from reference TRBV5-1 and TRBJ2-7 gives the full variable domain: KAGVTQTPRYLIKTRGQQVTLSCSPISGHRSVSWYQQTPGQGLQFLFEYFSETQRNKGNFPGRFSGRQFSNSRSEMNVSTLELGDSALYLCASSPDSPSYEQYFGPGTRLTVT.

In its sample, this clone was seen once. CDR3 nucleotides: TGTGCCAGCAGCGTAGAAGCAGGGCTGATGACCGGGGAGCTGTTTTTT. It encodes CASSVEAGLMTGELFF. The chain carries TRBV9 and TRBJ2-2; a possible D gene is TRBD1 (5 bases). Germline loops: CDR1 SGDLS, CDR2 YYNGEE. Trimming took off 0 bases at V and 5 bases at J, with 14 bases between the two ends. The CDR3 extends over 16 amino acids.

V and J are TRBV7-8 and TRBJ1-3, with D tentatively TRBD1 (5 bases). The CDR3 has 16 amino acids. The V end was cut by 2 bases, the J end by 4 bases, with 15 bases between. The germline V gene has CDR1 SGHVS and CDR2 FQNEAQ. The CDR3 nucleotides read TGTGCCAGCAGCTTAATGGGGCGGGGGAACGGAAACACCATATATTTT. It encodes CASSLMGRGNGNTIYF.

The genes are TRBV6-5 and TRBJ2-1; no firm D call. Germline V gene sequence: CDR1 MNHEY, CDR2 SVGAGI. This CDR3 region has 13 residues. Trimming stripped 7 bases from V and 6 bases from J, with 13 bases between. The CDR3 loop is CASTRAPGNEQFF. The CDR3 region has the DNA TGTGCCAGCACCCGCGCTCCTGGCAATGAGCAGTTCTTC.

The chain links TRBV14 to TRBJ2-5, with a possible D match to TRBD1 (5 bases). The CDR3 length is 15 residues. CDR1 SGHDN and CDR2 FVKESK come from the germline V gene. Trimming shortened V by 1 base and J by 5 bases, and 14 bases separated the two germline ends. The CDR3 DNA sequence: TGTGCCAGCAGCCAAGTGCAGGGTCTGTATGAGACCCAGTACTTC. Translating it yields CASSQVQGLYETQYF.

This rearrangement joins TRBV21-1 to TRBJ1-4. TRBV21-1 is classified as a pseudogene. The CDR3 totals 18 residues. The CDR3 DNA reads as TGTGCCAGCAGCAGGGTTATAGCTGTGCTGGCAACTAATGAAAAACTGTTTTTT. Translation: CASSRVIAVLATNEKLFF.

The chain uses TRBV7-2 and TRBJ2-7; D not resolved. The CDR3 is 13 residues long. The germline CDR1 and CDR2 sequences are SGHTA and FQGNSA. Trimming shortened V by 3 bases and J by 2 bases, and 8 bases separated the two germline ends. The CDR3 spells CASSFGMAYEQYF. In DNA form, the CDR3 reads TGTGCCAGCAGCTTCGGTATGGCCTACGAGCAGTACTTC.

The CDR3 loop reads CASSLDSSPSYEQYF. In nucleotides, the CDR3 is TGTGCCAGCAGTTTGGACAGTTCCCCCTCCTACGAGCAGTACTTC. This chain joins TRBV6-5 and TRBJ2-7, with D possibly being TRBD1 (6 bases). Trimming shortened V by 4 bases and J by 0 bases, and 13 bases separated the two germline ends. The CDR3 is made up of 15 amino acids. Germline CDR1 MNHEY, CDR2 SVGAGI.

This sequence joins TRBV4-3 and TRBJ2-7, with D perhaps TRBD2 (7 bases). Trimming took 0 bases from V and 7 from J, leaving 19 bases between them. CDR1 is LGHNA and CDR2 is YSLEER in the germline V gene. This CDR3 spans 16 amino acids. The CDR3 bases are TGCGCCAGCAGCCAAGATTTAGGGGGAGGGCCGCGAGAGCAGTACTTC. Residues: CASSQDLGGGPREQYF.

This chain links TRBV9 with TRBJ1-3, with TRBD1 matching 8 bases. This CDR3 is built from 17 residues. CDR1 is SGDLS, CDR2 YYNGEE, per germline. The V and J ends lost 2 bases and 0 bases, in that order; junction bases with no gene match: 7. The CDR3 nucleotides read TGTGCCAGCAGCGTGGACAGGGTGGAAAGCTCTGGAAACACCATATATTTT. Translating it yields CASSVDRVESSGNTIYF.

The chain couples TRBV5-4 to TRBJ1-2; 8 bases are shared with TRBD1. The CDR3 loop spans 14 amino acids. Per the germline V gene, CDR1 is SGHNT and CDR2 is YYREEE (reference sequence). V lost 0 bases and J lost 2; bases outside the gene matches: 0. The CDR3 is CASSLAGGNYGYTF. The CDR3 nucleotides read TGTGCCAGCAGCTTGGCAGGGGGCAACTATGGCTACACCTTC. The whole variable domain, remainder taken from reference TRBV5-4 and TRBJ1-2, is ETGVTQSPTHLIKTRGQQVTLRCSSQSGHNTVSWYQQALGQGPQFIFQYYREEENGRGNFPPRFSGLQFPNYSSELNVNALELDDSALYLCASSLAGGNYGYTFGSGTRLTVV.

V and J are TRBV4-3 and TRBJ1-1; D gene uncertain. Germline V gene data show CDR1 as LGHNA and CDR2 as YSLEER. V lost 4 bases to trimming and J lost 3 bases, with 15 bases between them. The CDR3 is made up of 15 amino acids. The DNA of the CDR3 is TGCGCCAGCAGCCCGCGGAGCGCCCGGGACACTGAAGCTTTCTTT. It is translated as CASSPRSARDTEAFF.